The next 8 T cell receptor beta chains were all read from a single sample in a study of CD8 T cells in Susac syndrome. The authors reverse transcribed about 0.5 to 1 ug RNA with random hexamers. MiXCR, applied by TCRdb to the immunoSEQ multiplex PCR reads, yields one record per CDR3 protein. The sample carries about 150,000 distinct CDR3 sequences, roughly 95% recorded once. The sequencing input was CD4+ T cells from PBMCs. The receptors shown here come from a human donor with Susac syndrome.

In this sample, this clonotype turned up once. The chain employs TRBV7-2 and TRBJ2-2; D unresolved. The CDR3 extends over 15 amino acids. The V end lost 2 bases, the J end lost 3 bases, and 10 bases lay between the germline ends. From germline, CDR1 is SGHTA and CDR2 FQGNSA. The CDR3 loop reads CASSLWGLHTGELFF. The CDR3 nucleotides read TGTGCCAGCAGCTTATGGGGTCTACACACCGGGGAGCTGTTTTTT.

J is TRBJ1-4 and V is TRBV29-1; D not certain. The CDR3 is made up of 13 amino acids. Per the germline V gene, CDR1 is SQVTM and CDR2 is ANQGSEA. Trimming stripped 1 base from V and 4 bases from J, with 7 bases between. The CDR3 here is CSVEVGGNEKLFF. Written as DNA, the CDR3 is TGCAGCGTTGAAGTAGGAGGTAATGAAAAACTGTTTTTT.

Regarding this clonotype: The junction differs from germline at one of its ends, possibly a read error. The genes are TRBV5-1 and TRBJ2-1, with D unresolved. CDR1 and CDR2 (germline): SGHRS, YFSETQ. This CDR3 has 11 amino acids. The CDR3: CASSSFNEQFF. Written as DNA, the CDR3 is TGCGCCAGCAGCTCCTTCAATGAGCAGTTCTTC.

The CDR3 nucleotides are TGCAGTGCTTTCCGGACAGCCCAAGAGACCCAGTACTTC. Translated, it gives CSAFRTAQETQYF. The chain combines TRBV20-1 with TRBJ2-5; D might be TRBD1 (6 bases). Trimming removed 5 bases at V and 1 base at J, with 11 bases between. CDR3 size: 13 residues. Germline CDR1 is DFQATT and CDR2 is SNEGSKA (reference sequence).

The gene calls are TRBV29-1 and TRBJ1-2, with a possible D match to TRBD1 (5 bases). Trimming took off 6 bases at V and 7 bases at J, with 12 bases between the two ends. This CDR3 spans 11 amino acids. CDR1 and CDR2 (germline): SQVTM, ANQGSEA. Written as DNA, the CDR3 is TGCAGCGTGGGGGGAACAGGTGGCTACACCTTC. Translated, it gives CSVGGTGGYTF.

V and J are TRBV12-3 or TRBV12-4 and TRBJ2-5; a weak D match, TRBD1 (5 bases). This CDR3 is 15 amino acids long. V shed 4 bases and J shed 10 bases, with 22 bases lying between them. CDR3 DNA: TGTGCCAGCAGTTCCCAGGGTAAGGGCATCTTTGTCCAGTACTTC. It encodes CASSSQGKGIFVQYF.

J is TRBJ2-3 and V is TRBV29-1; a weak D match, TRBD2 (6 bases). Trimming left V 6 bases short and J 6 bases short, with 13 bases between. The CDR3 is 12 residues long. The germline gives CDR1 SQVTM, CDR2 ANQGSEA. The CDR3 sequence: CSVDTSSDTQYF. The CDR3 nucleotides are TGCAGCGTAGATACTAGCAGCGATACGCAGTATTTT.

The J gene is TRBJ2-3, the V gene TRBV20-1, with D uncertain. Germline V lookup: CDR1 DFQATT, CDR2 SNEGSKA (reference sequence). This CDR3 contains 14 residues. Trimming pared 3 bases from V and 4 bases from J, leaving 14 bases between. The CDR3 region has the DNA TGCAGTGCTAGTGTCCCGGGCGCGGCAGATACGCAGTATTTT. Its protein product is CSASVPGAADTQYF.